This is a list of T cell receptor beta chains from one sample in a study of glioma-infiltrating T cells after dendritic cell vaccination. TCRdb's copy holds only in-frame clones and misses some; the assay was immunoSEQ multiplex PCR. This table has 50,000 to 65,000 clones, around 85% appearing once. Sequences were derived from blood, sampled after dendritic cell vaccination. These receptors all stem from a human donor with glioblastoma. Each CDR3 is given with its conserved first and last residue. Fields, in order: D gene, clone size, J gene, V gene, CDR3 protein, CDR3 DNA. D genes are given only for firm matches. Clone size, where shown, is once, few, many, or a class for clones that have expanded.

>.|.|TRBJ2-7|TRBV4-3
CASSQDTYLEGEQYF
TGCGCCAGCAGCCAAGATACATACCTGGAGGGCGAGCAGTACTTC
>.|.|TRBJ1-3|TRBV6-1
CASRVSNSGNTIYF
TGTGCCAGCAGGGTTAGCAACTCAGGAAACACCATATATTTT
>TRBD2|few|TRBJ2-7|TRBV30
CAWGTGTSYEQYF
TGTGCCTGGGGGACCGGGACTAGCTACGAGCAGTACTTC
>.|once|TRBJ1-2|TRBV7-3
CASSLDGRGDGYTF
TGTGCCAGCAGCTTAGACGGCCGTGGAGATGGCTACACCTTC
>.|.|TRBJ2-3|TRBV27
CASSTLGPPTDTQYF
TGTGCCAGCAGTACCCTGGGGCCCCCCACAGATACGCAGTATTTT
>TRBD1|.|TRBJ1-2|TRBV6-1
CASIGGQGVGGYTF
TGTGCCAGCATTGGAGGGCAGGGGGTGGGCGGCTACACCTTC
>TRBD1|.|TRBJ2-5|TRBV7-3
CASSPWALGRGPYQETQYF
TGTGCCAGCAGCCCATGGGCTCTCGGCAGGGGGCCGTACCAAGAGACCCAGTACTTC
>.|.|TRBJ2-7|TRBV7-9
CASSLEGQRYEQYF
TGTGCCAGCAGCTTGGAAGGACAGCGCTACGAGCAGTACTTC
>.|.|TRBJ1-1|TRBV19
CASSRRGRTEAFF
TGTGCCAGTAGCCGCAGGGGAAGAACTGAAGCTTTCTTT
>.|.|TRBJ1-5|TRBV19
CASSPWGGNSNQPQHF
TGTGCCAGTAGTCCCTGGGGGGGGAATAGCAATCAGCCCCAGCATTTT
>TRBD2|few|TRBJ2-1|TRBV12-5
CASRAFSGGTYNEQFF
TGTGCTAGTCGGGCTTTTAGCGGGGGGACTTACAATGAGCAGTTCTTC
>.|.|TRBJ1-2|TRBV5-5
CASIPMGSSSGYTF
TGTGCCAGCATCCCAATGGGGAGCTCGTCAGGCTACACCTTC
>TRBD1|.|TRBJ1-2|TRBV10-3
CAISEPDRGNYGYTF
TGTGCCATCAGTGAGCCGGACAGGGGAAACTATGGCTACACCTTC
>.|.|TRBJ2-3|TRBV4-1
CASSQVVRGTADTQYF
TGCGCCAGCAGCCAAGTAGTCAGGGGAACCGCAGATACGCAGTATTTT
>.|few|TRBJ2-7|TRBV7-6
CASSGGASYEQYF
TGTGCCAGCAGCGGGGGGGCTTCCTACGAGCAGTACTTC
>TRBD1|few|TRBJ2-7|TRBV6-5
CASTAGRGRVYEQYF
TGTGCCAGCACGGCCGGCAGGGGGCGCGTCTACGAGCAGTACTTC
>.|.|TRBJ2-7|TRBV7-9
CASSQSRQLYEQYF
TGTGCCAGCAGCCAATCTCGACAGCTCTACGAGCAGTACTTC
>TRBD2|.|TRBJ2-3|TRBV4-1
CASSQDHQRGGRGDTQYF
TGCGCCAGCAGCCAAGATCACCAGCGGGGGGGCCGGGGAGATACGCAGTATTTT
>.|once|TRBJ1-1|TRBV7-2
CASSLFSMNTEAFF
TGTGCCAGCAGCTTATTTAGCATGAACACTGAAGCTTTCTTT
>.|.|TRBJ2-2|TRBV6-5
CASSPTRGGYGELFF
TGTGCCAGCAGCCCAACCAGGGGAGGGTACGGGGAGCTGTTTTTT
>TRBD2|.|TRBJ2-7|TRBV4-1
CASSKRTSGGRDEQYF
TGCGCCAGCAGTAAACGGACTAGCGGGGGGCGGGACGAGCAGTACTTC
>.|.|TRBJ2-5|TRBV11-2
CASSFSPGVQETQYF
TGTGCCAGCAGCTTCAGCCCAGGGGTCCAAGAGACCCAGTACTTC
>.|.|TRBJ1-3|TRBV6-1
CASSEAADSGNTIYF
TGTGCCAGCAGTGAAGCGGCAGACTCTGGAAACACCATATATTTT
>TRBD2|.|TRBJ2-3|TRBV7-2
CASSLVWGAGEALTDTQYF
TGTGCCAGCAGCTTAGTGTGGGGAGCGGGGGAAGCTCTCACAGATACGCAGTATTTT
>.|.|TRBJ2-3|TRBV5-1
CASSSVPSTDTQYF
TGCGCCAGCAGCTCGGTCCCAAGCACAGATACGCAGTATTTT
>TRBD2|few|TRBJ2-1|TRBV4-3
CASSQEFLAGGTGFSYNEQFF
TGCGCCAGCAGCCAAGAGTTTCTAGCGGGGGGGACTGGTTTCTCCTACAATGAGCAGTTCTTC
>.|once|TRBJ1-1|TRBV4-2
CASSQEAGHDNTEAFF
TGTGCCAGCAGCCAAGAAGCAGGACATGATAACACTGAAGCTTTCTTT
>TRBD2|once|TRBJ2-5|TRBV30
CAWSTSGGYGETQYF
TGTGCCTGGAGTACTAGCGGGGGATATGGAGAGACCCAGTACTTC
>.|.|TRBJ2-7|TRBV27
CASSPMPHYEQYF
TGTGCCAGCAGTCCCATGCCCCATTACGAGCAGTACTTC
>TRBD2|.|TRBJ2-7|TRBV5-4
CASRDTSGGLGEQYF
TGTGCCAGCAGAGATACTAGCGGGGGACTAGGGGAGCAGTACTTC
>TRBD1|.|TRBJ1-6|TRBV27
CASSLTGGSYNSPLHF
TGTGCCAGCAGTCTGACAGGGGGCTCCTATAATTCACCCCTCCACTTT
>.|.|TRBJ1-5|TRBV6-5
CASRRRGSNQPQHF
TGTGCCAGCAGAAGGCGCGGGAGCAATCAGCCCCAGCATTTT
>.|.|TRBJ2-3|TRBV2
CASSEIGGGTDTQYF
TGTGCCAGCAGTGAAATAGGGGGGGGCACAGATACGCAGTATTTT
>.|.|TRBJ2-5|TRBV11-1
CASSLNNQETQYF
TGTGCCAGCAGCTTAAACAACCAAGAGACCCAGTACTTC
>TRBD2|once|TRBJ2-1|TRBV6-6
CAGGRDYYNEQFF
TGTGCCGGAGGGAGGGACTACTACAATGAGCAGTTCTTC
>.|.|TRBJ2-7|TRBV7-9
CASSSTGRTVYQQYF
TGTGCCAGCAGCTCTACAGGGCGAACGGTTTACCAGCAGTACTTC
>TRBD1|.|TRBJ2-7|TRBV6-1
CASQDRGLSYEQYF
TGTGCCAGCCAGGACAGGGGGCTCTCCTACGAGCAGTACTTC
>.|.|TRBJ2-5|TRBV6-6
CASSYWAPGGQETQYF
TGTGCCAGCAGTTACTGGGCGCCAGGTGGGCAAGAGACCCAGTACTTC
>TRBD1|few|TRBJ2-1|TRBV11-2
CASSFNRGLNNEQFF
TGTGCCAGCAGCTTCAACAGGGGGCTAAACAATGAGCAGTTCTTC
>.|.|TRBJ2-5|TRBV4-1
CASSQEGAALETQYF
TGCGCCAGCAGCCAAGAAGGGGCAGCACTAGAGACCCAGTACTTC